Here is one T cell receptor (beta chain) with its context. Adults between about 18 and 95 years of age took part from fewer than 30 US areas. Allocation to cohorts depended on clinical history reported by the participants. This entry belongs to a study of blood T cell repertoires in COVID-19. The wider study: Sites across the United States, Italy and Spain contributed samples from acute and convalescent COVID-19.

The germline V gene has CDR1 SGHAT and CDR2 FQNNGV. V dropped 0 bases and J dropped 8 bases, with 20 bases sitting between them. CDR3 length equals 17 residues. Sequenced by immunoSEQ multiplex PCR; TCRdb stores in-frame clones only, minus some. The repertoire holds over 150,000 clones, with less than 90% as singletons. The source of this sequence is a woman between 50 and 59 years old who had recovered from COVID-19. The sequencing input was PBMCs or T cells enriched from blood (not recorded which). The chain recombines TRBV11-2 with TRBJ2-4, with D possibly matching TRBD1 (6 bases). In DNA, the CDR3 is TGTGCCAGCAGCTTAGAGGGGGCGAGGGTGGGGAGCGACATTCAGTACTTC. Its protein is CASSLEGARVGSDIQYF.